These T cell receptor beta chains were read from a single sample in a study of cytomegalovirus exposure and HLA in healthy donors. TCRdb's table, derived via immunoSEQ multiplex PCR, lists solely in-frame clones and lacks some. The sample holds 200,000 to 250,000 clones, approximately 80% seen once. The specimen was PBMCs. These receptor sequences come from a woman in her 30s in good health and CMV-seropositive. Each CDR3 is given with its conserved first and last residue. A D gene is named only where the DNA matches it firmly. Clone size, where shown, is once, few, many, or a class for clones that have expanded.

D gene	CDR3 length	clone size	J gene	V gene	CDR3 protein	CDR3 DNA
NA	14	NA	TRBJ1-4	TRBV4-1	CASSPGPKGEKLFF	TGCGCCAGCAGCCCGGGTCCAAAGGGTGAAAAACTGTTTTTT
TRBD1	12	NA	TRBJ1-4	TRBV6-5	CASGQGYEKLFF	TGTGCCAGCGGACAGGGGTACGAAAAACTGTTTTTT
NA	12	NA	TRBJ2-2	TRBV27	CASRISPGELFF	TGTGCCAGCAGGATAAGTCCCGGGGAGCTGTTTTTT
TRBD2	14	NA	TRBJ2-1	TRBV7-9	CASQMGSGRNEQFF	TGTGCCAGCCAGATGGGTAGCGGGAGGAATGAGCAGTTCTTC
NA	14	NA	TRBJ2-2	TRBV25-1	CASSEYRDTGELFF	TGTGCCAGCAGTGAATACAGGGACACCGGGGAGCTGTTTTTT
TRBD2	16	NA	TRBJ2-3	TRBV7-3	CASSLIGGRSTDTQYF	TGTGCCAGCAGCTTAATAGGCGGGAGAAGCACAGATACGCAGTATTTT
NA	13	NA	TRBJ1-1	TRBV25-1	CASSPSLNTEAFF	TGTGCCAGCAGTCCCAGCCTGAACACTGAAGCTTTCTTT
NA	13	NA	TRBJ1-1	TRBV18	CASSQGSNTEAFF	TGTGCCAGCTCACAGGGGTCGAACACTGAAGCTTTCTTT
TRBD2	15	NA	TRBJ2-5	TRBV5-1	CASSLFGAGAETQYF	TGCGCCAGCAGCTTGTTCGGGGCGGGAGCAGAGACCCAGTACTTC
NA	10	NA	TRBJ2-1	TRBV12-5	CASGLGEQFF	TGTGCTAGTGGTTTGGGTGAGCAGTTCTTC
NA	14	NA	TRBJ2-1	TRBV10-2	CASSESRSGNEQFF	TGCGCCAGCAGTGAGTCGCGGAGTGGCAATGAGCAGTTCTTC
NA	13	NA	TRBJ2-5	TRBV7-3	CASSPPGQETQYF	TGTGCCAGCAGCCCTCCCGGGCAAGAGACCCAGTACTTC
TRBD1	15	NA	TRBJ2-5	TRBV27	CASSPGQGVVETQYF	TGTGCCAGCAGCCCGGGACAGGGGGTTGTAGAGACCCAGTACTTC
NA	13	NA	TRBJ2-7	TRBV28	CASSLQGLAEQYF	TGTGCCAGCAGTTTACAGGGGCTAGCCGAGCAGTACTTC
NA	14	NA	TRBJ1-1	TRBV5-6	CASSFWSPNTEAFF	TGTGCCAGCAGTTTCTGGAGTCCCAACACTGAAGCTTTCTTT
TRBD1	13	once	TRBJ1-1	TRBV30	CAWSKGTASEAFF	TGTGCCTGGAGTAAAGGGACAGCTTCTGAAGCTTTCTTT
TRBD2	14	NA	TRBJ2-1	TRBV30	CAWSAGRERGEQFF	TGTGCCTGGAGTGCCGGGAGGGAACGGGGTGAGCAGTTCTTC
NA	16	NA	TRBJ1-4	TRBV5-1	CASSYTGSPTNEKLFF	TGCGCCAGCAGCTACACCGGGTCACCAACTAATGAAAAACTGTTTTTT
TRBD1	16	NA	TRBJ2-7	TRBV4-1	CASSQYQGAQAYEQYF	TGCGCCAGCAGCCAGTACCAGGGGGCGCAGGCCTACGAGCAGTACTTC
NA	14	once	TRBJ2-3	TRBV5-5	CASSQGYSTDTQYF	TGTGCCAGCAGCCAAGGGTATAGTACAGATACGCAGTATTTT
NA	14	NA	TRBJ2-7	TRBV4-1	CASSQALPSYEQYF	TGCGCCAGCAGCCAAGCCTTACCCTCCTACGAGCAGTACTTC
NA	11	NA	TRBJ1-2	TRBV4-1	CASSQGRGYTF	TGCGCCAGCAGCCAAGGACGTGGCTACACCTTC
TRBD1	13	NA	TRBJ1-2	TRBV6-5	CASSKQGLWGYTF	TGTGCCAGCAGCAAACAGGGGCTGTGGGGCTACACCTTC
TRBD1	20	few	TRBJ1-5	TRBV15	CATSRPFTGTGEIGNQPQHF	TGTGCCACCAGCAGACCCTTTACCGGGACAGGGGAAATCGGCAATCAGCCCCAGCATTTT
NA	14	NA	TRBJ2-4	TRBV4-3	CASSPRPDLGIQYF	TGCGCCAGCAGCCCGCGACCGGATTTGGGCATTCAGTACTTC